This TCR beta chain was observed in a study of CD8+CD57+ T cells in acquired aplastic anemia. The CDR3 has 19 residues. V lost 1 base and J 5 bases, leaving 29 bases between the germline ends. CDR1 and CDR2 from the germline V gene are DFQATT and SNEGSKA (reference sequence). Notes on this clonotype: Possible read error: a much larger clone is one base away.

The template for TCR beta VDJ and CDR3 sequence profiling was genomic DNA. In TCRdb, the reads were re-called with MiXCR into one record per CDR3 protein. Among about 190,000 distinct CDR3 sequences listed, 50% to 55% were seen once. The chain carries TRBV20-1 and TRBJ2-5, with a tentative D call TRBD1 (5 bases). This TCR was recovered from a human donor in good health, serving as a control. Material: sorted CD4+, CD8+, or CD8+CD57+ T cells (not recorded which) from PBMCs. CDR3 sequence: CSARGFWGGDTAAWETQYF. The CDR3, as DNA: TGCAGTGCTAGAGGATTTTGGGGCGGAGACACCGCCGCCTGGGAGACCCAGTACTTC.